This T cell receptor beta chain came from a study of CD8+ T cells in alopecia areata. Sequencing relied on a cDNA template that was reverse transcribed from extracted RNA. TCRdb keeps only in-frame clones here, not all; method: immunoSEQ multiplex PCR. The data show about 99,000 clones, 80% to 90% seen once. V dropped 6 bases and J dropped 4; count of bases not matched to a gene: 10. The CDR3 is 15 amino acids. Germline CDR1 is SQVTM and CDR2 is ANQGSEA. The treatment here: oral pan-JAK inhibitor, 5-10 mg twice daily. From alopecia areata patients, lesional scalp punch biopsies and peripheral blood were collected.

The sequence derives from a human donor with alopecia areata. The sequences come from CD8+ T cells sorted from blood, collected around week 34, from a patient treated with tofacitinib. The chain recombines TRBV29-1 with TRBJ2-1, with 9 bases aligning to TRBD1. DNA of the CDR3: TGCAGCGTCGCAAAGGGACAGGGTCCTTACAATGAGCAGTTCTTC. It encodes CSVAKGQGPYNEQFF.